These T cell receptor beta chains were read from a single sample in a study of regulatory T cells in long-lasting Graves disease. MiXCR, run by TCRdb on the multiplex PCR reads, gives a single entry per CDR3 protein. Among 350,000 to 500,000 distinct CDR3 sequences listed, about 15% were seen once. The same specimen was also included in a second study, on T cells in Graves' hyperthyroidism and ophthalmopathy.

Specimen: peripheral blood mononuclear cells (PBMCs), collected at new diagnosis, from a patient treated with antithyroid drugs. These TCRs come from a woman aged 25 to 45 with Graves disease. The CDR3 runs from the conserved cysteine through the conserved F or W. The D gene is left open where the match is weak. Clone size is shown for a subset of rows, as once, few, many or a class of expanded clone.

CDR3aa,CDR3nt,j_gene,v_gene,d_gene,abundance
CASLRDTWSTDTQYF,TGTGCCAGCCTACGGGACACATGGAGCACAGATACGCAGTATTTT,TRBJ2-3,TRBV5-5,.,many
CSVAGGIVEQYF,TGCAGTGTAGCGGGAGGGATAGTGGAGCAGTACTTC,TRBJ2-7,TRBV20-1,TRBD2,many
CASSPGTRASTDTQYF,TGCGCCAGCAGCCCCGGGACCCGTGCTAGCACAGATACGCAGTATTTT,TRBJ2-3,TRBV5-1,.,many
CASSLASGQGHGYTF,TGTGCCAGCAGCTTGGCCTCAGGACAGGGCCATGGCTACACCTTC,TRBJ1-2,TRBV5-5,TRBD1,.
CASSPSGGISGNTIYF,TGTGCCAGCTCACCGAGCGGCGGCATCTCTGGAAACACCATATATTTT,TRBJ1-3,TRBV18,.,.
CSGTGAVNEQYF,TGCAGCGGAACAGGGGCGGTCAACGAGCAGTACTTC,TRBJ2-7,TRBV29-1,TRBD1,many
CSASHRGSYEQYF,TGCAGTGCTAGTCACAGGGGTAGCTACGAGCAGTACTTC,TRBJ2-7,TRBV20-1,TRBD1,many
CASSLGTGQQFF,TGTGCCAGCAGCTTAGGGACAGGGCAGCAGTTCTTC,TRBJ2-1,TRBV7-3,TRBD1,many
CSASVTSYEQYF,TGCAGTGCTAGTGTCACCTCCTACGAGCAGTACTTC,TRBJ2-7,TRBV20-1,.,many
CASSYPGQGYEQYF,TGTGCCAGCAGTTATCCGGGACAGGGCTACGAGCAGTACTTC,TRBJ2-7,TRBV7-9,TRBD1,many
CASSDLLAGSANTGELFF,TGTGCCAGCAGTGACCTACTAGCGGGATCCGCGAACACCGGGGAGCTGTTTTTT,TRBJ2-2,TRBV12-3/TRBV12-4,TRBD2,.
CSARVQGSVSGNTIYF,TGCAGTGCTAGGGTCCAGGGTTCAGTCTCTGGAAACACCATATATTTT,TRBJ1-3,TRBV20-1,.,.
CSARGETSGLSYNEQFF,TGCAGTGCTAGAGGTGAGACTAGCGGTCTCTCCTACAATGAGCAGTTCTTC,TRBJ2-1,TRBV20-1,TRBD2,many
CSALVWYVMNTEAFF,TGCAGCGCCTTGGTCTGGTACGTCATGAACACTGAAGCTTTCTTT,TRBJ1-1,TRBV29-1,.,many
CASTQPSRLRANYGYTF,TGTGCCAGCACCCAGCCGAGTCGTCTTAGAGCTAACTATGGCTACACCTTC,TRBJ1-2,TRBV6-1,.,.
CASSLGARTGYGYTF,TGTGCCAGCAGTTTAGGGGCCAGGACAGGCTATGGCTACACCTTC,TRBJ1-2,TRBV27,TRBD1,many
CASSYRDQPYEQYF,TGTGCCAGCAGTTACAGGGACCAACCCTACGAGCAGTACTTC,TRBJ2-7,TRBV6-9,.,.
CASSLKVTGKIYEQYF,TGTGCCAGCAGTTTAAAGGTTACGGGGAAAATCTACGAGCAGTACTTC,TRBJ2-7,TRBV28,.,many
CSALRAGGDNEQFF,TGCAGTGCTCTAAGAGCGGGAGGGGACAATGAGCAGTTCTTC,TRBJ2-1,TRBV20-1,TRBD2,few
CASSPSNQGSQYF,TGTGCCAGCAGCCCCTCCAATCAGGGTTCGCAGTATTTT,TRBJ2-3,TRBV11-3,.,many
CASSQGRAGRGELFF,TGTGCCAGCAGCCAAGGCCGGGCAGGTCGCGGGGAGCTGTTTTTT,TRBJ2-2,TRBV3-1,.,many
CSVEDRPYEQYF,TGCAGCGTTGAGGACAGGCCCTACGAGCAGTACTTC,TRBJ2-7,TRBV29-1,TRBD1,many
CASSQASSGTPEASF,TGCGCCAGCAGCCAAGCTTCCTCAGGGACACCCGAAGCTTCCTTT,TRBJ1-1,TRBV4-1,.,.
CSVGTVYEQYF,TGCAGCGTTGGGACAGTCTACGAGCAGTACTTC,TRBJ2-7,TRBV29-1,.,.
CASSWRGPGSNQPQHF,TGTGCCAGCAGCTGGAGGGGGCCGGGCAGCAATCAGCCCCAGCATTTT,TRBJ1-5,TRBV12-3/TRBV12-4,TRBD1,many
CASSPPNSGEYYEQYF,TGTGCCAGCAGCCCTCCGAATAGCGGGGAGTACTACGAGCAGTACTTC,TRBJ2-7,TRBV3-1,TRBD2,many
CASTPWGDEQFF,TGTGCCAGCACCCCCTGGGGGGATGAGCAGTTCTTC,TRBJ2-1,TRBV2,.,many
CASSLGGTEYEQYF,TGTGCCAGCAGCTTAGGTGGGACGGAGTACGAGCAGTACTTC,TRBJ2-7,TRBV7-2,.,many
CSARDWSGESYNEQFF,TGCAGTGCTAGAGATTGGAGCGGGGAGTCCTACAATGAGCAGTTCTTC,TRBJ2-1,TRBV20-1,TRBD2,.
CASSLAIGANEQFF,TGCGCCAGCAGCTTGGCCATAGGCGCGAATGAGCAGTTCTTC,TRBJ2-1,TRBV5-1,.,.
CSARDRTGGKYGYTF,TGCAGTGCTAGAGATCGCACAGGGGGCAAGTATGGCTACACCTTC,TRBJ1-2,TRBV20-1,TRBD1,few
CASSFPERGYEQYF,TGTGCCAGCAGCTTTCCTGAACGGGGCTACGAGCAGTACTTC,TRBJ2-7,TRBV7-9,.,.
CSAPPGGVGNIQYF,TGCAGTGCTCCCCCCGGGGGCGTGGGAAACATTCAGTACTTC,TRBJ2-4,TRBV20-1,.,few